The 12 T cell receptor beta chains presented below share a single source sample, sequenced in a study of T cell clonality in common variable immunodeficiency. Their recognized antigens are unknown. Only in-frame clones appear in the TCRdb table, and some are missing; sequencing was by immunoSEQ multiplex PCR. The sample presents about 33,000 clones, none singletons. Whole-study findings and limits: Fewer deletions and N-nucleotide insertions were reportedly seen in common variable immunodeficiency TCR beta sequences.

The specimen was peripheral blood mononuclear cells. All receptors come from a human donor with common variable immunodeficiency.

This clone has a handful of counts. The CDR3 is cut off 3 residues early in the read; its end comes from the germline J gene. The chain carries TRBV6-2 or TRBV6-3 and TRBJ2-3; 11 bases fit TRBD2. Germline CDR1 and CDR2: MNHEY and SVGEGT. The CDR3 loop spans 17 amino acids. V shed 6 bases, J shed 0 bases, and the junction held 8 bases outside the gene matches. Incomplete CDR3 DNA: TGTGCCAGCAGATTGACTAGCGGGGTTACTAGCACAGATACG. This sequence encodes CASRLTSGVTSTDT. The full CDR3 reads CASRLTSGVTSTDTQYF.

This clone was observed many times. The CDR3 is cut off 3 residues early in the read; its end comes from the germline J gene. The rearrangement joins TRBV5-1 to TRBJ1-1; tentatively, D is TRBD1 (6 bases). V shed 0 bases and J shed 0 bases, with 12 bases lying between them. The germline CDR1 and CDR2 sequences are SGHRS and YFSETQ. The CDR3 loop spans 16 amino acids. The CDR3 spells CASSLEPTGLNTEAFF. Incomplete CDR3 DNA: TGCGCCAGCAGCTTGGAACCCACAGGGTTGAACACTGAA.

This clone was counted only a few times. The observed sequence ends 3 residues before the CDR3 terminus, with the missing tail filled in from the germline J gene. The chain employs TRBV7-2 and TRBJ2-7; 11 bases are shared with TRBD1. This CDR3 has 14 residues. J was trimmed by 3 bases and V by 7 bases; bases with no gene match: 5. Germline assignment: CDR1 SGHTA and CDR2 FQGNSA. The chain's CDR3 is CASTRTGGHYEQYF. The CDR3 bases that were read are TGTGCCAGCACGCGGACAGGGGGCCACTACGAG.

This clone was seen at least ten times. The read gets to within 3 residues of the CDR3 end, and the germline J gene fills in the rest. The rearrangement joins TRBV5-5 to TRBJ1-6; TRBD1 is a possible D gene (6 bases). The CDR3 is 15 amino acids. Germline-derived CDR1 and CDR2 are SGHKS and YYEKEE (reference sequence). V dropped 0 bases and J dropped 4 bases, with 8 bases sitting between them. The covered CDR3 bases are TGTGCCAGCAGCTTGGAGGGGGATTATAATTCACCC. Its translation: CASSLEGDYNSP. From start to end, the CDR3 is CASSLEGDYNSPLHF.

This clone was seen repeatedly, ten times or more. The CDR3 end falls 3 residues outside the read, so it is completed with the germline J gene. The chain is built from TRBV30 and TRBJ1-3; the D gene is possibly TRBD1 (6 bases). The CDR3 spans 17 residues. V dropped 2 bases and J dropped 0 bases, with 17 bases sitting between them. Germline V gives CDR1 GTSNPN, CDR2 SVGIG (reference sequence). This CDR3 reads CAWSYRTEINSGNTIYF. The part of the CDR3 DNA that was read is TGTGCCTGGAGTTACCGGACAGAAATAAACTCTGGAAACACC.

To note about this clone: The CDR3 end is not reached by the read, which stops 3 residues before it; the germline J gene fills it in. This chain uses TRBV18 with TRBJ1-5; TRBD1 is a possible D gene (5 bases). This CDR3 region has 16 residues. Germline assignment: CDR1 KGHSH and CDR2 LQKENI. V was clipped by 2 bases and J by 4 bases, with 15 bases between them. CDR3 bases read: TGTGCCAGCTCACCATACGGCCGACAGTTAAATCAGCCC. This sequence encodes CASSPYGRQLNQP. The complete CDR3 protein is CASSPYGRQLNQPQHF.

Worth noting for this clone: The sequence runs out 3 residues before the end of the CDR3; the remainder is reconstructed from the germline J gene. The V and J genes are TRBV19 and TRBJ2-1; possible D gene TRBD2, 5 bases. Trimming removed 4 bases at V and 4 bases at J, with 17 bases between. The length of the CDR3 is 16 residues. CDR1 is LNHDA, CDR2 SQIVND, per germline (reference sequence). CDR3 region: CASSTSVTGSYNEQFF. The CDR3 bases that were read are TGTGCCAGTAGTACTTCGGTGACGGGGTCATACAATGAG.

There are many counts of this clone. The observed sequence ends 3 residues before the CDR3 terminus, with the missing tail filled in from the germline J gene. The rearrangement links TRBV20-1 to TRBJ2-1; TRBD1 might be the D (6 bases). CDR3 size: 15 residues. Germline CDR1 reads DFQATT; CDR2 reads SNEGSKA (reference sequence). Trimming pared 0 bases from V and 4 bases from J, leaving 13 bases between. The CDR3: CSARDTGPRYNEQFF. The CDR3 bases that were read are TGCAGTGCTAGAGATACAGGGCCACGTTACAATGAG.

This clone was observed at least ten times. The read comes to an end 3 residues before the CDR3 does, leaving the germline J gene to fill in the end. The V and J genes are TRBV29-1 and TRBJ2-5, with TRBD1 as a possible D gene (5 bases). The CDR3 totals 11 residues. The germline V gene has CDR1 SQVTM and CDR2 ANQGSEA. Trimming shortened V by 7 bases and J by 1 base, and 7 bases separated the two germline ends. The sequenced part of the CDR3 DNA is TGCAGCGCTCAGGGCCAAGAGACC. This gives the protein CSAQGQET. The CDR3 in its entirety is CSAQGQETQYF.

For this clone: The CDR3 end falls 3 residues outside the read, so it is completed with the germline J gene. The chain employs TRBV6-1 and TRBJ1-1; no reliable D call. CDR1 and CDR2 from the germline V gene are MNHNS and SASEGT. This CDR3 has 13 amino acids. With 4 bases removed from V and 7 bases from J, the gap between germline ends came to 13 bases. The CDR3 DNA, read in part, is TGTGCCAGCAGTGCCCGGACTGGGGATGAA. It is translated as CASSARTGDE. The complete CDR3 protein is CASSARTGDEAFF.

As for this clone: The sequenced fragment ends 3 residues before the CDR3 boundary, so the rest is inferred from the germline J gene. The chain employs TRBV19 and TRBJ2-2, with 10 positions matching TRBD1. Trimming at V came to 6 bases and at J to 6 bases, leaving 7 bases not matched to a gene. Germline assignment: CDR1 LNHDA and CDR2 SQIVND (reference sequence). The CDR3 consists of 15 residues. CDR3 bases read: TGTGCCAGTAGGACCGGGACAGGGGACCCCGGGGAG. Translating it yields CASRTGTGDPGE. The complete CDR3 reads CASRTGTGDPGELFF.

This clone was recorded many times. The DNA ends 3 residues before the CDR3 does, and the rest of the CDR3 is filled in from the germline J gene. J is TRBJ1-4 and V is TRBV2; 8 nucleotides align to TRBD1. CDR1 and CDR2 from the germline V gene are SNHLY and FYNNEI. The J segment lost 5 bases and the V segment lost 6 bases, leaving 5 bases of the junction unmatched. The CDR3 loop spans 14 amino acids. CDR3 bases read: TGTGCCAGCAGGGCAGGGGGCTGGAATGAAAAA. The encoded protein is CASRAGGWNEK. The CDR3 as a whole reads CASRAGGWNEKLFF.